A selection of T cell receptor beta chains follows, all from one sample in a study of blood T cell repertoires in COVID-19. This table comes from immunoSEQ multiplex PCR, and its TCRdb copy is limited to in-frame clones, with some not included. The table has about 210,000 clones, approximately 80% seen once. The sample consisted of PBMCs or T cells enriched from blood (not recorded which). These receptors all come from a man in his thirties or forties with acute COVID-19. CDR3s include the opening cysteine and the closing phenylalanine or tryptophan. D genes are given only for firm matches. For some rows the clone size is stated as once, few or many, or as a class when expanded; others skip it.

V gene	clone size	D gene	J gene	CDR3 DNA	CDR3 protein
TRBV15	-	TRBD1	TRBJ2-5	TGTGCCACCAGCAGAGATTCGTGGACAGGGGGCGACGAGACCCAGTACTTC	CATSRDSWTGGDETQYF
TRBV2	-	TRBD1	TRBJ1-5	TGTGCCAGCAGTGGGACAGGGGGAAGGGGCAATCAGCCCCAGCATTTT	CASSGTGGRGNQPQHF
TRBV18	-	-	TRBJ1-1	TGTGCCAGCTCACCGCGGGACGGAACCAACACTGAAGCTTTCTTT	CASSPRDGTNTEAFF
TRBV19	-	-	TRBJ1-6	TGTGCCAGTAGTATTGAATCAGGGATTTCCTATAATTCACCCCTCCACTTT	CASSIESGISYNSPLHF
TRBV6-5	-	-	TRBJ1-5	TGTGCCAGCAGCCGGGCCGGGATCAATCAGCCCCAGCATTTT	CASSRAGINQPQHF
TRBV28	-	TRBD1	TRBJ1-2	TGTGCCAGCAGTCCACCGGGACAGGGGGCGTTTGGCTACACCTTC	CASSPPGQGAFGYTF
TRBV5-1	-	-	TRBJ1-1	TGCGCCACCCAACGGGAGGGACCGAACACTGAAGCTTTCTTT	CATQREGPNTEAFF
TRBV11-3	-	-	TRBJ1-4	TGTGCCAGCAGCTGGTTGAGGCCATCTAATGAAAAACTGTTTTTT	CASSWLRPSNEKLFF
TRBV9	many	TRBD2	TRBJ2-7	TGTGCCAGCAGCGTAGGGGCTAGCGGGGGATACGAGCAGTACTTC	CASSVGASGGYEQYF
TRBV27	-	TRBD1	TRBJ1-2	TGTGCCAGCGGCGCCGGGACAGGGTTTGTCGGCTACACCTTC	CASGAGTGFVGYTF
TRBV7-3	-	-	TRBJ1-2	TGTGCCAGCAGCGTCCAAGGGGTAGGCGGCTACACCTTC	CASSVQGVGGYTF
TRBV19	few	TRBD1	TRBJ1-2	TGTGCCAGTAGTTCGACAGGGGGCAACTATGGCTACACCTTC	CASSSTGGNYGYTF
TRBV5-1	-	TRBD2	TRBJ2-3	TGCGCCAGCAGCCCCGCCCTAGCGGGGGCCGGGAAAGTAATAGATACGCAGTATTTT	CASSPALAGAGKVIDTQYF
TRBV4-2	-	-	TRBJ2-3	TGTGCCAGCAGCCAAGAAGATGCGGGGGCCACCAGCACAGATACGCAGTATTTT	CASSQEDAGATSTDTQYF
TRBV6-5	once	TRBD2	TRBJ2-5	TGTGCCAGCGGCTCTAGCGGGGGTGGGACCCAGTACTTC	CASGSSGGGTQYF
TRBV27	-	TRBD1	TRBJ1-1	TGTGCCAGCAGTTTCACAGGGGGGAACACTGAAGCTTTCTTT	CASSFTGGNTEAFF
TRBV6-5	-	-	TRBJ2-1	TGTGCCAGCAGTCCTCTTGGACCCAGGGAAGAGCAGTTCTTC	CASSPLGPREEQFF
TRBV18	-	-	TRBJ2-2	TGTGCCAGCTCACGCGGGACGGGGAAGAACACCGGGGAGCTGTTTTTT	CASSRGTGKNTGELFF
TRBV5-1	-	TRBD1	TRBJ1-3	TGCGCCAGCAGCGATCCGGGACAGGGACGAAACACCATATATTTT	CASSDPGQGRNTIYF
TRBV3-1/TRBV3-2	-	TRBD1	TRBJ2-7	TGTGCCAGCAGCTCGACAGGGGACTACGAGCAGTACTTC	CASSSTGDYEQYF
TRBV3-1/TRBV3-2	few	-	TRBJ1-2	TGTGCCAGCAGCCAAGGTCTGCGCGGCTACACCTTC	CASSQGLRGYTF
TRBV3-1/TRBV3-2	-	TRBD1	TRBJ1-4	TGTGCCAGCAGCCTCCGACAGGGGGCAAGAGAAAAACTGTTTTTT	CASSLRQGAREKLFF
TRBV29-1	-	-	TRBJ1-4	TGCAGCGTTGAAGATCCGAGGTCCTCGACGGCTTCGAATGAAAAACTGTTTTTT	CSVEDPRSSTASNEKLFF
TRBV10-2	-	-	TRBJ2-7	TGCGCCAGCAGCCACAGGGACGATGCGGCCTACGAGCAGTACTTC	CASSHRDDAAYEQYF
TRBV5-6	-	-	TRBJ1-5	TGTGCCAGCAGCTGGGGTCCTCAGGGTGATCAGCCCCAGCATTTT	CASSWGPQGDQPQHF
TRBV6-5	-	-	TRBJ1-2	TGTGCCAGCTACAATATGATAAGCAGGGGCGGCAGCACCTTC	CASYNMISRGGSTF
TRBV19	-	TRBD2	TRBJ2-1	TGTGCCAGTAGTATATTCGGGGGGGCCAACAATGAGCAGTTCTTC	CASSIFGGANNEQFF
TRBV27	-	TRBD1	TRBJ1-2	TGTGCCAGCAGTTTTGTCCCGGGACAGGGGGCGGGAGGCTACACCTTC	CASSFVPGQGAGGYTF
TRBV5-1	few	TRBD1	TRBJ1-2	TGCGCCAGCAGCCCTCAAGGGGACAGGGGACTAGCTAACTATGGCTACACCTTC	CASSPQGDRGLANYGYTF
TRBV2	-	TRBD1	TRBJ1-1	TGTGCCAGCAGTGTCCCGACAGGGGTGAACACTGAAGCTTTCTTT	CASSVPTGVNTEAFF
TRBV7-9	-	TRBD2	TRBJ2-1	TGTGCCAGCCTTCTCGGGGGGATGAGCTCCTACAATGAGCAGTTCTTC	CASLLGGMSSYNEQFF
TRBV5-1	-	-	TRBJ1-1	TGCGCCAGCAGCCCGCCCCTCCCCGGCACTGAAGCTTTCTTT	CASSPPLPGTEAFF
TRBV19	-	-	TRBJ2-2	TGTGCCAGTAGTCTTGAGACACAGAACACCGGGGAGCTGTTTTTT	CASSLETQNTGELFF
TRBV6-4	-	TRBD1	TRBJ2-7	TGTGCCAGCAGTGACGGGACAGCCATTACCTACGAGCAGTACTTC	CASSDGTAITYEQYF
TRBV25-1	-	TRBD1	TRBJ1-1	TGTGCCAGCAGGGGGACAGGGCTCCAGGCTGAAGCTTTCTTT	CASRGTGLQAEAFF
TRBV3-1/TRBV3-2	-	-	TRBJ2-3	TGTGCCAGCAGCCAAGTGGGGAGGGGGAGCACAGATACGCAGTATTTT	CASSQVGRGSTDTQYF
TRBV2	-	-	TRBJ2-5	TGTGCCAGCAGCGAGTTGGGCCTGGTAGAGACCCAGTACTTC	CASSELGLVETQYF
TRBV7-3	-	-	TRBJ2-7	TGTGCCAGCAGCCCACCAACCCTCAGGGGACCGCCCTACGAGCAGTACTTC	CASSPPTLRGPPYEQYF
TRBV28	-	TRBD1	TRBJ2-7	TGTGCCAGCAGACCGGGACAGGGCCGCTCCTACGAGCAGTACTTC	CASRPGQGRSYEQYF
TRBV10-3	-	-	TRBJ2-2	TGTGCCATCAGTGAGTCGCCAGGAGGTACCGGGGAGCTGTTTTTT	CAISESPGGTGELFF
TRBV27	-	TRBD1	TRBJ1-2	TGTGCCAGCAGTCCCTCGACAGGGAATGGCTACACCTTC	CASSPSTGNGYTF
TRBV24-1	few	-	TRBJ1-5	TGTGCCACCAGTGACCCACAGGGCCCAAGCAATCAGCCCCAGCATTTT	CATSDPQGPSNQPQHF
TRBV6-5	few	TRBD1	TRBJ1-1	TGTGCCAGCAGCCGTGTTGGACAGGGAGCGCAGGGAGCTTTCTTT	CASSRVGQGAQGAFF
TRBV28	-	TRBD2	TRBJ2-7	TGTGCCAGCAGTTTTGGGACTAGCGGGGCCACCTCCTACGAGCAGTACTTC	CASSFGTSGATSYEQYF
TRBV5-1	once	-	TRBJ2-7	TGCGCCAGCAGCCCCGGGACCTACGAGCAGTACTTC	CASSPGTYEQYF
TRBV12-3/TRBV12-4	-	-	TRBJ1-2	TGTGCCAGCAGTTCGGGGGGTTATGGCTACACCTTC	CASSSGGYGYTF